These 29 T cell receptor beta chains came from one sample sequenced in a study of cytomegalovirus exposure and HLA in healthy donors. The PCR used 60 Vbeta and 13 Jbeta primers. Clones were read by immunoSEQ multiplex PCR, and TCRdb kept only the in-frame ones, dropping some. The data show 150,000 to 200,000 clones, approximately 86% seen once. The sequenced sample consisted of PBMCs. These receptor sequences come from a male donor in good health and CMV-seronegative.

J is TRBJ2-2 and V is TRBV18; TRBD1 might be the D (6 bases). V lost 3 bases to trimming and J lost 9 bases, with 8 bases between them. Germline-derived CDR1 and CDR2 are KGHSH and LQKENI. The length of the CDR3 is 12 residues. The CDR3 here is CASSPQGRELFF. As DNA, the CDR3 is TGTGCCAGCTCACCGCAGGGGCGGGAGCTGTTTTTT.

This sequence joins TRBV19 and TRBJ1-2, with D possibly matching TRBD1 (6 bases). V dropped 4 bases and J dropped 5 bases, with 14 bases sitting between them. Germline CDR1 is LNHDA and CDR2 is SQIVND (reference sequence). This CDR3 comprises 14 residues. The DNA of the CDR3 is TGTGCCAGTAGTACCAACAAAGGACAGTATGGCTACACCTTC. Translating it yields CASSTNKGQYGYTF.

The chain uses TRBV5-6 and TRBJ2-5; 11 positions match TRBD2. CDR3 size: 16 residues. After removal of 1 base from V and 5 bases from J, the junction contained 7 bases not matched to a gene. Germline V gene lookup returns CDR1 SGHDT and CDR2 YYEEEE. Here the CDR3 reads CASSLIRLAGLETQYF. As DNA, the CDR3 is TGTGCCAGCAGCTTGATAAGACTAGCGGGGCTGGAGACCCAGTACTTC.

CDR3 nucleotide sequence: TGTGCCAGCAGCCAACCAGACAGGGGGGATACTGAAGCTTTCTTT. Translating gives CASSQPDRGDTEAFF. The chain joins TRBV4-2 to TRBJ1-1, with 9 bases fitting TRBD1. The trim removed 2 bases at V and 5 bases at J, leaving 6 bases unmatched. This CDR3 is 15 amino acids long. Germline assignment: CDR1 LGHNA and CDR2 YNFKEQ.

V usage is TRBV30 and J usage is TRBJ2-7; TRBD1 matches 7 bases. J gave up 3 bases and V 2 bases, and 7 bases lay outside the gene matches. Germline values: CDR1 GTSNPN, CDR2 SVGIG (reference sequence). This CDR3 contains 14 residues. Written as DNA, the CDR3 is TGTGCCTGGAGTTTCGGGACAGAGGTCTACGAGCAGTACTTC. Protein product: CAWSFGTEVYEQYF.

This clone was observed a single time. The V and J genes are TRBV27 and TRBJ2-1; D may be TRBD2 (6 bases). The V end was cut by 4 bases, the J end by 10 bases, with 20 bases between. Germline V gene lookup returns CDR1 MNHEY and CDR2 SMNVEV (reference sequence). The length of the CDR3 is 15 residues. CDR3 bases: TGTGCCAGCAGTTCGATTACTAGCTTAACTGGGGAGCAGTTCTTC. Translated, it gives CASSSITSLTGEQFF.

The chain links TRBV7-8 to TRBJ2-1; 9 bases match TRBD2. Germline CDR1 is SGHVS and CDR2 is FQNEAQ. The CDR3 length is 15 residues. Unmatched junction bases numbered 5, after V lost 5 bases and J lost 3 bases. In DNA, the CDR3 is TGTGCCAGCAGCCTTAGCGGGAGTCGCTACAATGAGCAGTTCTTC. Protein product: CASSLSGSRYNEQFF.

This clone was observed a handful of times. The CDR3, as DNA: TGTGCCAGCAGCCGGGGACAGGGGGGTCCCTACGAGCAGTACTTC. This encodes CASSRGQGGPYEQYF. The chain has TRBV7-7 and TRBJ2-7; 11 bases match TRBD1. The length of the CDR3 is 15 residues. Unmatched junction bases numbered 5, after V lost 5 bases and J lost 2 bases. Germline CDR1 SSHAT, CDR2 FNYEAQ (reference sequence).

This clone appeared once. This chain uses TRBV6-5 with TRBJ2-3, with 8 nucleotides matching TRBD2. The CDR3 runs 15 residues. J was trimmed by 0 bases and V by 8 bases; bases with no gene match: 7. Per the germline V gene, CDR1 is MNHEY and CDR2 is SVGAGI. The chain's CDR3 is CASSWSGGSTDTQYF. CDR3 DNA sequence: TGTGCCAGCTCATGGAGCGGGGGAAGCACAGATACGCAGTATTTT.

The gene calls are TRBV5-1 and TRBJ2-2, with D perhaps TRBD1 (6 bases). Germline values: CDR1 SGHRS, CDR2 YFSETQ. The CDR3 has 15 residues. Between the trimmed V and J ends, which lost 0 bases and 6 bases, there was a span of 12 bases. The CDR3 here is CASSLDRAVAGELFF. Written as DNA, the CDR3 is TGCGCCAGCAGCTTGGACAGGGCTGTCGCCGGGGAGCTGTTTTTT.

The V and J genes are TRBV10-3 and TRBJ1-1; D remains ambiguous. Germline values: CDR1 ENHRY, CDR2 SYGVKD. This CDR3 contains 12 residues. V was clipped by 4 bases and J by 3 bases, with 6 bases between them. CDR3 protein: CAISGRDTEAFF. The CDR3 DNA reads as TGTGCCATCAGTGGGCGGGACACTGAAGCTTTCTTT.

V gene TRBV12-5 combines with J gene TRBJ1-2, with a weak D call TRBD1 (5 bases). V lost 6 bases and J lost 5, with 25 bases in between. The CDR3 runs 17 residues. CDR1 LGHNT and CDR2 FRNRAP come from the germline V gene. The CDR3: CASGGEADMSPSYGYTF. For the CDR3, the DNA is TGTGCTAGTGGGGGGGAGGCAGACATGTCGCCATCATATGGCTACACCTTC.

This clone was counted only a few times. V and J are TRBV5-5 and TRBJ1-6; unclear D gene. The V end was cut by 9 bases, the J end by 0 bases, with 13 bases between. The CDR3 loop spans 15 amino acids. The V gene's germline CDR1 is SGHKS and CDR2 YYEKEE (reference sequence). The CDR3 DNA follows: TGTGCCACCCGAATCGGGAGCTCCTATAATTCACCCCTCCACTTT. This codes for CATRIGSSYNSPLHF.

CDR3 loop: CASSLLQLNYGYTF. The CDR3 nucleotides read TGTGCCAGCAGCTTATTACAGCTTAACTATGGCTACACCTTC. This chain uses TRBV7-2 with TRBJ1-2; no definite D call. The CDR3 consists of 14 residues. V dropped 2 bases and J dropped 1 base, with 8 bases sitting between them. Germline V gives CDR1 SGHTA, CDR2 FQGNSA. Full variable domain (outside the CDR3, taken from reference TRBV7-2 and TRBJ1-2): GAGVSQSPSNKVTEKGKDVELRCDPISGHTALYWYRQSLGQGLEFLIYFQGNSAPDKSGLPSDRFSAERTGGSVSTLTIQRTQQEDSAVYLCASSLLQLNYGYTFGSGTRLTVV.

The V gene is TRBV9, the J gene TRBJ2-1; TRBD1 might be the D (6 bases). The germline V gene encodes CDR1 SGDLS and CDR2 YYNGEE. V gave up 0 bases and J gave up 12 bases, with 16 bases separating them. The CDR3 spans 14 residues. The CDR3 protein is CASSVVPDQGRQFF. The CDR3 coding sequence is TGTGCCAGCAGCGTAGTCCCGGACCAGGGGAGGCAGTTCTTC.

The V gene is TRBV6-1, the J gene TRBJ1-5; 8 bases fit TRBD1. CDR3 size: 16 residues. In germline, CDR1 is MNHNS, CDR2 SASEGT. The J segment lost 12 bases and the V segment lost 4 bases, leaving 17 bases of the junction unmatched. This CDR3 reads CASSAVTGALLPGQHF. In DNA form, the CDR3 reads TGTGCCAGCAGTGCCGTGACAGGGGCGCTCCTCCCGGGCCAGCATTTT.

The rearrangement links TRBV18 to TRBJ1-2; 12 bases are shared with TRBD1. Germline V gives CDR1 KGHSH, CDR2 LQKENI. The trim removed 6 bases at V and 6 bases at J, leaving 11 bases unmatched. The CDR3 covers 16 residues. CDR3 protein: CASSLGQGATNHGYTF. Here the CDR3 DNA reads TGTGCCAGCTCCCTGGGACAGGGGGCAACAAATCATGGCTACACCTTC.

CDR3 sequence (DNA): TGTGCCATCAGAGAACAGGGCCTTGAAGCTTTCTTT. This encodes CAIREQGLEAFF. This chain joins TRBV10-3 and TRBJ1-1, with D tentatively TRBD1 (6 bases). CDR1 ENHRY and CDR2 SYGVKD come from the germline V gene. V was shortened by 6 bases and J by 7 bases, with 12 bases between the two germline ends. The CDR3 length is 12 residues.

V is TRBV7-3 and J is TRBJ1-2; possibly TRBD1 for D (5 bases). The CDR3 spans 12 residues. V was shortened by 5 bases and J by 4 bases, with 8 bases between the two germline ends. In germline, CDR1 is SGHTA, CDR2 FQGTGA. In DNA, the CDR3 is TGTGCCAGCAGCCCGGGGGGCTATGGCTACACCTTC. It encodes CASSPGGYGYTF.

This clone has only one observation. This chain connects TRBV7-8 to TRBJ2-1; maybe TRBD1 (5 bases). Trimming took 0 bases from V and 2 from J, leaving 11 bases between them. Germline loops: CDR1 SGHVS, CDR2 FQNEAQ. The CDR3 consists of 16 residues. CDR3 nucleotide sequence: TGTGCCAGCAGCTTAGCGTGGCAGGGTCCCTACAATGAGCAGTTCTTC. It specifies CASSLAWQGPYNEQFF.

The gene calls are TRBV25-1 and TRBJ1-1; 8 bases fit TRBD1. The length of the CDR3 is 15 residues. Germline CDR1 is MGHDK and CDR2 is SYGVNS. V lost 2 bases and J lost 1; bases outside the gene matches: 3. The CDR3 DNA follows: TGTGCCAGCAGTGAAACCGGGACAGGGAACACTGAAGCTTTCTTT. As protein: CASSETGTGNTEAFF.

The chain links TRBV29-1 to TRBJ2-5, with D tentatively TRBD2 (5 bases). Trimming shortened V by 6 bases and J by 3 bases, and 23 bases separated the two germline ends. The V gene's germline CDR1 is SQVTM and CDR2 ANQGSEA. CDR3 length equals 16 residues. Written as DNA, the CDR3 is TGCAGCGTCCCTGACTCGGTAGGGTGGCGGGAAGAGACCCAGTACTTC. This codes for CSVPDSVGWREETQYF.

This chain links TRBV7-2 with TRBJ1-2, with D perhaps matching TRBD1 (5 bases). V shed 0 bases and J shed 6 bases, with 8 bases lying between them. CDR1 is SGHTA, CDR2 FQGNSA, per germline. The CDR3 is 13 residues long. The DNA of the CDR3 is TGTGCCAGCAGCTTAGCACCGGGGGATGGCTACACCTTC. This codes for CASSLAPGDGYTF.

The V gene is TRBV7-2, the J gene TRBJ2-7; D gene uncertain. Germline loops: CDR1 SGHTA, CDR2 FQGNSA. V was clipped by 1 base and J by 2 bases, with 9 bases between them. The CDR3 sequence is 14 residues long. The CDR3 sequence is CASSLVADTYEQYF. CDR3 DNA sequence: TGTGCCAGCAGCTTAGTTGCGGATACCTACGAGCAGTACTTC.

The chain employs TRBV4-2 and TRBJ1-1; 7 positions match TRBD1. CDR1 is LGHNA and CDR2 is YNFKEQ in the germline V gene. V shed 7 bases, J shed 2 bases, and the junction held 7 bases outside the gene matches. This CDR3 region has 14 residues. This CDR3 is CASNTGAINTEAFF. CDR3 nucleotides: TGTGCCAGCAACACAGGGGCCATAAACACTGAAGCTTTCTTT.

This clone was observed a handful of times. The CDR3 loop is CATSVDTGAGELFF. Written as DNA, the CDR3 is TGTGCCACCAGTGTGGACACAGGGGCCGGGGAGCTGTTTTTT. This rearrangement joins TRBV15 to TRBJ2-2, with TRBD1 identical over 7 bases. Trimming cost V 6 bases and J 6 bases; bases outside gene matches: 7. Germline CDR1 and CDR2: LNHNV and YYDKDF (reference sequence). The CDR3 is 14 amino acids. The full variable domain, in which reference TRBV15 and TRBJ2-2 provide the parts outside the CDR3, is DAMVIQNPRYQVTQFGKPVTLSCSQTLNHNVMYWYQQKSSQAPKLLFHYYDKDFNNEADTPDNFQSRRPNTSFCFLDIRSPGLGDTAMYLCATSVDTGAGELFFGEGSRLTVL.

This clone has just a few counts. The chain has TRBV7-2 and TRBJ2-7; TRBD2 matches 10 bases. There are 16 residues in the CDR3. V lost 6 bases, J lost 7 bases, and 15 bases stayed unmatched. From germline, CDR1 is SGHTA and CDR2 FQGNSA. CDR3 in DNA: TGTGCCAGCAGTAGGGAGGCTAGCGGGGGCCAGGGAGAGCAGTACTTC. Translating gives CASSREASGGQGEQYF. The whole variable domain, remainder taken from reference TRBV7-2 and TRBJ2-7, is GAGVSQSPSNKVTEKGKDVELRCDPISGHTALYWYRQSLGQGLEFLIYFQGNSAPDKSGLPSDRFSAERTGGSVSTLTIQRTQQEDSAVYLCASSREASGGQGEQYFGPGTRLTVT.

The CDR3 loop is CASSPRTGGFGELFF. The CDR3 coding sequence is TGTGCCAGCAGCCCCCGGACAGGGGGGTTCGGGGAGCTGTTTTTT. V gene TRBV7-9 combines with J gene TRBJ2-2; 10 nucleotides match TRBD1. The germline V gene encodes CDR1 SEHNR and CDR2 FQNEAQ (reference sequence). The CDR3 is 15 residues long. Trimming cost V 5 bases and J 7 bases; bases outside gene matches: 7.

This chain connects TRBV7-9 to TRBJ2-3; tentative D call: TRBD2 (6 bases). The CDR3 loop spans 15 amino acids. Trimming cost V 8 bases and J 0 bases, with 15 bases left between them. Germline assignment: CDR1 SEHNR and CDR2 FQNEAQ (reference sequence). This CDR3 is CASGTLSESTDTQYF. For the CDR3, the DNA is TGTGCCAGCGGGACTCTTAGCGAGAGCACAGATACGCAGTATTTT. The full variable domain, rest sourced from reference TRBV7-9 and TRBJ2-3, is DTGVSQNPRHKITKRGQNVTFRCDPISEHNRLYWYRQTLGQGPEFLTYFQNEAQLEKSRLLSDRFSAERPKGSFSTLEIQRTEQGDSAMYLCASGTLSESTDTQYFGPGTRLTVL.